Presented here are 25 T cell receptor beta chains from one specimen sequenced in a study of glioma-infiltrating T cells after dendritic cell vaccination (dated by TCRdb to the mid-2010s). The sample's time point label, in plain terms: after dendritic cell vaccination, including at tumor progression/relapse. The library was generated by the immunoSEQ multiplex PCR assay. The table comes from immuneACCESS by way of TCRdb, which keeps in-frame sequences with V and J called. Part of the clones is missing from these tables; in studies checked, under half for an unresolved V gene and the rest for unknown reasons. The sample table records fewer than 11,000 clones; more than 75% of these occur just once. The top ten constitute roughly two fifths of the sample. The specimen was blood, collected after dendritic cell vaccination. These receptors were obtained from a human donor with glioblastoma.

Turning to this clone: One junction end disagrees with the germline gene, perhaps due to a read error. The chain uses TRBV6-5 and TRBJ1-6; D call uncertain. The CDR3 consists of 14 residues. Germline CDR1 MNHEY, CDR2 SVGAGI. The CDR3 nucleotides read TGTGCCAGCAGTTCGCGGGCAGCCAATTCCCCCCTCCACTTT. Translating it yields CASSSRAANSPLHF.

This chain joins TRBV28 and TRBJ1-5, with TRBD1 matching over 7 bases. The CDR3 contains 16 residues. Trimming took 5 bases from V and 6 from J; bases not matched to a gene: 13. From germline, CDR1 is MDHEN and CDR2 SYDVKM. Here the CDR3 reads CASSPRNRGAGQPQHF. The CDR3 region has the DNA TGTGCCAGCAGTCCCCGGAACAGGGGAGCGGGTCAGCCCCAGCATTTT. The complete variable domain, with remaining parts taken from reference TRBV28 and TRBJ1-5, reads DVKVTQSSRYLVKRTGEKVFLECVQDMDHENMFWYRQDPGLGLRLIYFSYDVKMKEKGDIPEGYSVSREKKERFSLILESASTNQTSMYLCASSPRNRGAGQPQHFGDGTRLSIL.

The chain carries TRBV27 and TRBJ1-1; D perhaps matches TRBD1 (6 bases). The germline V gene encodes CDR1 MNHEY and CDR2 SMNVEV (reference sequence). The V end lost 5 bases, the J end lost 1 base, and 17 bases lay between the germline ends. This CDR3 region has 16 residues. CDR3 region: CASSTRRGAGNTEAFF. The CDR3 DNA reads as TGTGCCAGCAGTACGCGACGGGGGGCCGGGAACACTGAAGCTTTCTTT.

The gene calls are TRBV18 and TRBJ2-1; the match to TRBD2 covers 11 bases. Germline CDR1 reads KGHSH; CDR2 reads LQKENI. V dropped 2 bases and J dropped 2; count of bases not matched to a gene: 5. This CDR3 comprises 17 residues. CDR3 region: CASSPTSGSSTYNEQFF. The CDR3 DNA sequence: TGTGCCAGCTCACCAACTAGCGGGAGTTCCACCTACAATGAGCAGTTCTTC.

The V call is TRBV29-1, the J call TRBJ2-3, with TRBD1 matching 8 bases. This CDR3 has 14 amino acids. The V and J ends lost 5 bases and 5 bases, in that order; junction bases with no gene match: 9. Germline V gene data show CDR1 as SQVTM and CDR2 as ANQGSEA. CDR3 in amino acids: CSVRTGGSLDTQYF. Written as DNA, the CDR3 is TGCAGCGTTCGAACAGGGGGGTCCTTAGATACGCAGTATTTT.

This chain uses TRBV30 with TRBJ2-3, with TRBD2 identical over 9 bases. V lost 5 bases and J lost 1; bases outside the gene matches: 7. Germline loops: CDR1 GTSNPN, CDR2 SVGIG (reference sequence). The CDR3 runs to 15 residues. DNA for the CDR3: TGTGCCTGGGACGGCGGGGGGGGCCGCACAGATACGCAGTATTTT. Translation: CAWDGGGGRTDTQYF.

This clone is judged large. V and J are TRBV28 and TRBJ2-7; 8 bases align to TRBD1. CDR1 MDHEN and CDR2 SYDVKM come from the germline V gene. Losses at the gene ends were 2 bases for V and 3 bases for J; bases not matched to a gene: 6. This CDR3 has 15 residues. The CDR3 region has the DNA TGTGCCAGCAGTTTACTTACAGGGGGATACTACGAGCAGTACTTC. As protein: CASSLLTGGYYEQYF.

The V call is TRBV19, the J call TRBJ2-7; 11 nucleotides agree with TRBD2. V lost 11 bases to trimming and J lost 6 bases; unmatched junction nucleotides: 6. The CDR3 sequence is 12 residues long. The germline CDR1 and CDR2 sequences are LNHDA and SQIVND (reference sequence). Here the CDR3 DNA reads TGTGCCTCGGGGCTAGCGGGAGGCGAGCAGTACTTC. Amino acid sequence: CASGLAGGEQYF. The whole variable domain, filled in from reference TRBV19 and TRBJ2-7, reads DGGITQSPKYLFRKEGQNVTLSCEQNLNHDAMYWYRQDPGQGLRLIYYSQIVNDFQKGDIAEGYSVSREKKESFPLTVTSAQKNPTAFYLCASGLAGGEQYFGPGTRLTVT.

This clone occurred a few times. The CDR3 DNA reads TGTGCCACCAGGGGGCTGCCTGAAGCTTTCTTT. Amino acid sequence: CATRGLPEAFF. The chain links TRBV28 to TRBJ1-1, with TRBD1 identical over 8 bases. Germline CDR1 MDHEN, CDR2 SYDVKM. J lost 6 bases, V lost 10 bases, and 4 bases had no gene match. This CDR3 has 11 amino acids. Variable domain in full (rest from reference TRBV28 and TRBJ1-1): DVKVTQSSRYLVKRTGEKVFLECVQDMDHENMFWYRQDPGLGLRLIYFSYDVKMKEKGDIPEGYSVSREKKERFSLILESASTNQTSMYLCATRGLPEAFFGQGTRLTVV.

The V call is TRBV9, the J call TRBJ2-7, with TRBD2 identical over 10 bases. Looked up from germline, CDR1 is SGDLS and CDR2 is YYNGEE. This CDR3 has 14 amino acids. V lost 0 bases to trimming and J lost 6 bases; unmatched junction nucleotides: 3. CDR3 nucleotides: TGTGCCAGCAGCGTAGGACTAGCGGGCCGCGAGCAGTACTTC. The encoded protein is CASSVGLAGREQYF.

The gene calls are TRBV27 and TRBJ2-5, with a tentative D call TRBD2 (5 bases). The V gene lost 4 bases and the J gene lost 5 bases, with 14 bases spanning the gap. Germline lookup yields CDR1 MNHEY and CDR2 SMNVEV (reference sequence). The CDR3 consists of 14 residues. CDR3 residues: CASSSLLRGETQYF. CDR3 coding DNA: TGTGCCAGCAGTTCTCTCCTACGAGGGGAGACCCAGTACTTC.

This chain uses TRBV7-2 with TRBJ2-7, with unresolved D. Per the germline V gene, CDR1 is SGHTA and CDR2 is FQGNSA. The V end lost 3 bases, the J end lost 3 bases, and 3 bases lay between the germline ends. The CDR3 is made up of 11 amino acids. The CDR3 here is CASSFYYEQYF. The CDR3 nucleotides read TGTGCCAGCAGCTTTTACTACGAGCAGTACTTC. The entire variable domain, with the rest obtained from reference TRBV7-2 and TRBJ2-7, is as follows: GAGVSQSPSNKVTEKGKDVELRCDPISGHTALYWYRQSLGQGLEFLIYFQGNSAPDKSGLPSDRFSAERTGGSVSTLTIQRTQQEDSAVYLCASSFYYEQYFGPGTRLTVT.

The chain couples TRBV5-1 to TRBJ1-1; D perhaps matches TRBD1 (5 bases). The germline CDR1 and CDR2 sequences are SGHRS and YFSETQ. CDR3 length equals 13 residues. V lost 4 bases to trimming and J lost 4 bases, with 11 bases between them. The CDR3 DNA sequence: TGCGCCAGCAGCATGGGGCGGGGCACTGAAGCTTTCTTT. It specifies CASSMGRGTEAFF.

V usage is TRBV9 and J usage is TRBJ2-1; 8 bases are a match to TRBD2. V gave up 0 bases and J gave up 7 bases; unmatched junction bases: 6. The germline gives CDR1 SGDLS, CDR2 YYNGEE. This CDR3 comprises 15 residues. As DNA, the CDR3 is TGTGCCAGCAGCGTAGACGGGAGGGCCGGAAATGAGCAGTTCTTC. Translated: CASSVDGRAGNEQFF.

This sequence joins TRBV9 and TRBJ2-1, with 7 bases that match TRBD2. The CDR3 is 12 amino acids. V dropped 7 bases and J dropped 4; count of bases not matched to a gene: 2. Germline V gene data show CDR1 as SGDLS and CDR2 as YYNGEE. CDR3 region: CASGRAYNEQFF. DNA for the CDR3: TGTGCCAGCGGGAGGGCTTACAATGAGCAGTTCTTC. The whole variable domain, filled in from reference TRBV9 and TRBJ2-1, reads DSGVTQTPKHLITATGQRVTLRCSPRSGDLSVYWYQQSLDQGLQFLIQYYNGEERAKGNILERFSAQQFPDLHSELNLSSLELGDSALYFCASGRAYNEQFFGPGTRLTVL.

The rearrangement links TRBV28 to TRBJ1-2; TRBD1 matches 7 bases. Unmatched junction bases numbered 6, after V lost 11 bases and J lost 0 bases. The germline V gene has CDR1 MDHEN and CDR2 SYDVKM. This CDR3 spans 13 amino acids. DNA for the CDR3: TGTGCCGGCCGACAGGGAGCTAACTATGGCTACACCTTC. Its protein is CAGRQGANYGYTF.

This clone was observed a few times. This chain uses TRBV7-6 with TRBJ2-5; 7 positions match TRBD2. The DNA end is a closer match to TRBJ2-7, so the J assignment may be wrong. From germline, CDR1 is SGHVS and CDR2 FNYEAQ. This CDR3 has 16 residues. CDR3 residues: CASSLVWGGSWYEQYF. CDR3 DNA sequence: TGTGCCAGCAGCTTAGTTTGGGGGGGATCCTGGTACGAGCAGTACTTC.

The V gene is TRBV5-1, the J gene TRBJ2-2; 14 bases are shared with TRBD2. CDR3 length: 17 residues. The germline V gene encodes CDR1 SGHRS and CDR2 YFSETQ. J was trimmed by 5 bases and V by 2 bases; bases with no gene match: 5. This CDR3 is CASSLTGTSGRTGELFF. In DNA form, the CDR3 reads TGCGCCAGCAGCTTAACCGGGACTAGCGGGAGAACCGGGGAGCTGTTTTTT.

The V call is TRBV5-1, the J call TRBJ1-6; 9 nucleotides match TRBD1. CDR1 and CDR2 (germline): SGHRS, YFSETQ. Losses at the gene ends were 4 bases for V and 6 bases for J; bases not matched to a gene: 5. This CDR3 is built from 15 residues. CDR3 nucleotide sequence: TGCGCCAGCAGCCAACAGGGACAGGGTAATTCACCCCTCCACTTT. Encoded protein: CASSQQGQGNSPLHF.

The chain links TRBV4-2 to TRBJ2-4; 11 positions agree with TRBD2. The CDR3 contains 17 residues. J lost 0 bases, V lost 0 bases, and 1 base had no gene match. Germline-derived CDR1 and CDR2 are LGHNA and YNFKEQ. CDR3: CASSQDLAGGAKNIQYF. The CDR3 DNA reads as TGTGCCAGCAGCCAAGATCTAGCGGGGGGAGCCAAAAACATTCAGTACTTC.

The table lists this clone with a few counts. The V gene is TRBV5-4, the J gene TRBJ2-5; 7 nucleotides align to TRBD1. Per germline, CDR1 SGHNT and CDR2 YYREEE (reference sequence). This CDR3 contains 13 residues. After removal of 4 bases from V and 5 bases from J, the junction contained 5 bases not matched to a gene. CDR3 sequence reads: CASSPDRSETQYF. As DNA, the CDR3 is TGTGCCAGCAGCCCGGACAGGAGTGAGACCCAGTACTTC.

This chain joins TRBV21-1 and TRBJ1-5; the table assigns TRBD1, which was not confirmed against the DNA. TRBV21-1 counts as a pseudogene. This CDR3 has 23 residues. The CDR3 sequence: CASSKVESAGKTGRRKGNQPQHF. The DNA for the CDR3 is TGTGCCAGCAGCAAAGTTGAATCCGCTGGGAAGACAGGACGGAGGAAAGGCAATCAGCCCCAGCATTTT.

The V and J genes are TRBV4-1 and TRBJ2-2; tentatively, D is TRBD2 (6 bases). CDR3 size: 15 residues. Between the trimmed V and J ends, which lost 4 bases and 2 bases, there was a span of 11 bases. The germline gives CDR1 MGHRA, CDR2 YSYEKL. This chain's CDR3 is CASSLFGGNTGELFF. CDR3 nucleotides: TGCGCCAGCAGCCTCTTCGGGGGAAACACCGGGGAGCTGTTTTTT.

The V and J genes are TRBV27 and TRBJ1-1; unclear D gene. The germline V gene encodes CDR1 MNHEY and CDR2 SMNVEV (reference sequence). This CDR3 contains 13 residues. V was shortened by 2 bases and J by 1 base, with 5 bases between the two germline ends. CDR3 sequence reads: CASSLGRNTEAFF. As DNA, the CDR3 is TGTGCCAGCAGTTTAGGGAGGAACACTGAAGCTTTCTTT.

The count of this clone is one. V and J are TRBV30 and TRBJ2-3; 8 bases agree with TRBD2. The CDR3 has 15 amino acids. Trimming at V came to 2 bases and at J to 2 bases, leaving 6 bases not matched to a gene. The germline gives CDR1 GTSNPN, CDR2 SVGIG (reference sequence). Written as DNA, the CDR3 is TGTGCCTGGAGTACGGTAGCGGGACCCACAGATACGCAGTATTTT. Translated, it gives CAWSTVAGPTDTQYF.